The 5 T cell receptor beta chains listed next were all sequenced from one sample in a study of CXCR3-negative and CXCR3-positive naive CD8 T cells. TRB cDNA libraries were made by UMI-labeled 5' RACE. TCRdb re-called the 5' RACE reads; every CDR3 protein appears as one record, without DNA. This table holds tens of thousands of distinct CDR3 sequences. Sample: memory CD8+ T cells from blood. These receptors originate from a human donor in good health. Some clones in this sample may be carry-over from other donors' samples.

The chain joins TRBV5-1 to TRBJ2-3; the D call from TCRdb, TRBD1, cannot be confirmed without DNA. Germline CDR1 and CDR2: SGHRS and YFSETQ. This CDR3 is 16 amino acids long. CDR3 sequence: CASSLVLGHLEDTQYF.

V and J are TRBV28 and TRBJ2-5; checking the TCRdb D call of TRBD1 is not possible without DNA. CDR3 length: 14 residues. Germline CDR1 and CDR2: MDHEN and SYDVKM. This chain's CDR3 is CASQGPRVTETQYF.

The chain couples TRBV29-1 to TRBJ2-3. The germline gives CDR1 SQVTM, CDR2 ANQGSEA. CDR3 length equals 14 residues. CDR3 loop: CSVRRLEATDTQYF.

J is TRBJ1-1 and V is TRBV29-1; TCRdb returns TRBD1, unconfirmable since there is no DNA. The CDR3 loop spans 16 amino acids. The germline V gene has CDR1 SQVTM and CDR2 ANQGSEA. The CDR3: CSVVGGGGPVFTEAFF.

The chain joins TRBV25-1 to TRBJ2-1. The germline gives CDR1 MGHDK, CDR2 SYGVNS. The CDR3 spans 13 residues. The CDR3 region is CASSGRRNNEQFF.